The TCR beta chain described here comes from a study of CD8 T cells in ankylosing spondylitis. In making TCR beta libraries, quantitative 5'-RACE with molecular barcodes was used. TCRdb recomputed calls from the 5' RACE reads with MiXCR, one row per CDR3 protein. This table holds under 450,000 distinct CDR3 sequences, approximately 22% found once. This clonotype was detected ten times or more. An end of the junction does not agree with germline; a read error may underlie this. The CDR3 contains 15 residues. CDR1 is MNHNS, CDR2 SASEGT, per germline. The rearrangement joins TRBV6-1 to TRBJ2-1; tentative D call: TRBD1 (6 bases). Specimen: blood, either unsorted or a sorted T cell fraction (not recorded which). This clonotype was obtained from a male donor with ankylosing spondylitis or in good health (not recorded which). DNA of the CDR3: TGTGCCAGCCGTGATACAGGGAGCTCCTACAATGAGCAGTTCTTC. Translated, it gives CASRDTGSSYNEQFF.